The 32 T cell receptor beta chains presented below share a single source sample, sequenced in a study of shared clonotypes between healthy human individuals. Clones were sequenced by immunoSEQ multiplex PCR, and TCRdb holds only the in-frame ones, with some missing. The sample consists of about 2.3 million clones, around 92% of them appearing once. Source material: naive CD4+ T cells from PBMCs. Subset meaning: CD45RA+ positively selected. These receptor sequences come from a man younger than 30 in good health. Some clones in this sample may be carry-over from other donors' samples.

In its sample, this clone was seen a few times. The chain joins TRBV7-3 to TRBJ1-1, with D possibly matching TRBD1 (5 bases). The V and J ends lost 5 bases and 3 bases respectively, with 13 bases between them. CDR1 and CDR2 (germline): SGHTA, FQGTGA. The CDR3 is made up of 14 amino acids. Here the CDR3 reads CASSRLGGHTEAFF. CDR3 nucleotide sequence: TGTGCCAGCAGCCGCCTGGGGGGACACACTGAAGCTTTCTTT. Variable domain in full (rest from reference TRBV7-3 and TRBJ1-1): GAGVSQTPSNKVTEKGKYVELRCDPISGHTALYWYRQSLGQGPEFLIYFQGTGAADDSGLPNDRFFAVRPEGSVSTLKIQRTERGDSAVYLCASSRLGGHTEAFFGQGTRLTVV.

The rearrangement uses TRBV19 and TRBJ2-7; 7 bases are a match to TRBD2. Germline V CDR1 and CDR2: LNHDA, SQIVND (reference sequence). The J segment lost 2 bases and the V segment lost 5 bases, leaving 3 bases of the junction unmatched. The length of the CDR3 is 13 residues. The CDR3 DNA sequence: TGTGCCAGTAGTCACGGGACTACCTACGAGCAGTACTTC. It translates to CASSHGTTYEQYF.

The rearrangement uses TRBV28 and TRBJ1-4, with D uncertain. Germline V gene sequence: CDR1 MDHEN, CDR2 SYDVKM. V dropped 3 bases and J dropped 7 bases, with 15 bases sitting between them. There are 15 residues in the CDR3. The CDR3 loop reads CASSFPSGVGEKLFF. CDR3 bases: TGTGCCAGCAGTTTTCCTTCTGGGGTCGGTGAAAAACTGTTTTTT.

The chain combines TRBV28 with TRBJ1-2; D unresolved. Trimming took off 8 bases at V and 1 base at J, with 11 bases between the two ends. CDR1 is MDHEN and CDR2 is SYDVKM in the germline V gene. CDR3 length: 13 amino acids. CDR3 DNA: TGTGCCAGCGCCATCCCGGGTAACTATGGCTACACCTTC. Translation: CASAIPGNYGYTF.

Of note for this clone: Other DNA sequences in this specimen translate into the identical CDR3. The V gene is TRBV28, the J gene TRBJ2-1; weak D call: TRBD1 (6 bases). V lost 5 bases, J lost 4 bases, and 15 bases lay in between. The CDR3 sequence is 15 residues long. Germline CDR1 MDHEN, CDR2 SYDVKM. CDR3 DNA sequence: TGTGCCAGCAGTCCTCCCAGGGGCGGATACAATGAGCAGTTCTTC. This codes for CASSPPRGGYNEQFF.

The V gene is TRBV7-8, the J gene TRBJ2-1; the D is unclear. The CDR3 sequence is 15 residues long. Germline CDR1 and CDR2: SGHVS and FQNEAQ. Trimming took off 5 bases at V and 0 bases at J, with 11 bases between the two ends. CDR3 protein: CASSETRLSYNEQFF. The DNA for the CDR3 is TGTGCCAGCAGCGAAACACGCCTCTCCTACAATGAGCAGTTCTTC.

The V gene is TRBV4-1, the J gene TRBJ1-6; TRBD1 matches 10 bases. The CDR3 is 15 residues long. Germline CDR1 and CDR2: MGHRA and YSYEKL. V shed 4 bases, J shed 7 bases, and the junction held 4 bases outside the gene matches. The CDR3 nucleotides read TGCGCCAGCAGCCCTTGGGACAGGGGAAATTCACCCCTCCACTTT. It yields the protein CASSPWDRGNSPLHF.

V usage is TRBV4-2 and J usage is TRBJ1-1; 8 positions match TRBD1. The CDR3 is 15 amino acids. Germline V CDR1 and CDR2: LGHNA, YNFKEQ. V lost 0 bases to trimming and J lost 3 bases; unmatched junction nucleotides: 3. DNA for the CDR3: TGTGCCAGCAGCCAAGAACAGGGGGTGGACACTGAAGCTTTCTTT. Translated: CASSQEQGVDTEAFF.

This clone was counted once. The CDR3 reads CASSSGPGRESIYF. CDR3 sequence (DNA): TGTGCCAGCAGCTCAGGCCCGGGTCGAGAATCCATATATTTT. This chain connects TRBV5-8 to TRBJ1-3; D not resolved. Germline V gene data show CDR1 as SGHTS and CDR2 as YDEGEE. Trimming cost V 3 bases and J 11 bases, with 18 bases left between them. CDR3 length equals 14 residues.

CDR3 nucleotide sequence: TGTGCCAGCTCAACTACCGGGATGATGAACACTGAAGCTTTCTTT. This gives the protein CASSTTGMMNTEAFF. V is TRBV18 and J is TRBJ1-1; D call uncertain. Germline loops: CDR1 KGHSH, CDR2 LQKENI. The V and J ends lost 5 bases and 0 bases respectively, with 13 bases between them. The CDR3 runs to 15 residues.

The CDR3 region has the DNA TGTGCCAGCTCACCGAAGGAGGGAAGTGGTGGCTACACCTTC. Translated, it gives CASSPKEGSGGYTF. V and J are TRBV18 and TRBJ1-2; unclear D gene. The CDR3 runs to 14 residues. Trimming took 3 bases from V and 7 from J, leaving 15 bases between them. Germline loops: CDR1 KGHSH, CDR2 LQKENI. The full variable domain, its missing parts supplied by reference TRBV18 and TRBJ1-2, is NAGVMQNPRHLVRRRGQEARLRCSPMKGHSHVYWYRQLPEEGLKFMVYLQKENIIDESGMPKERFSAEFPKEGPSILRIQQVVRGDSAAYFCASSPKEGSGGYTFGSGTRLTVV.

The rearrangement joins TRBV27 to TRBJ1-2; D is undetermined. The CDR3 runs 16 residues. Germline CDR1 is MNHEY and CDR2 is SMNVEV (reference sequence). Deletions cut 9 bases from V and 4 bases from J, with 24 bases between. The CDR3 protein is CASHLRALSVSYGYTF. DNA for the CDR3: TGTGCCAGTCATTTGCGGGCCCTCTCAGTAAGCTATGGCTACACCTTC.

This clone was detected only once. This chain's CDR3 is CASSFPWGSGNSPLHF. As DNA, the CDR3 is TGTGCCAGCAGTTTTCCGTGGGGATCAGGAAATTCACCCCTCCACTTT. The genes are TRBV28 and TRBJ1-6; D call uncertain. V was pared by 3 bases and J by 7 bases, with 16 bases between. The CDR3 consists of 16 residues. Germline V gene sequence: CDR1 MDHEN, CDR2 SYDVKM.

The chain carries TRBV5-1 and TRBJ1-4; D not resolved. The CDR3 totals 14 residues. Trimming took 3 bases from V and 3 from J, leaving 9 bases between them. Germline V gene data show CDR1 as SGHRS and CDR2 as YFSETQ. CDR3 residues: CASSWRQPNEKLFF. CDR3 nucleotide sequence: TGCGCCAGCAGCTGGAGGCAGCCTAATGAAAAACTGTTTTTT.

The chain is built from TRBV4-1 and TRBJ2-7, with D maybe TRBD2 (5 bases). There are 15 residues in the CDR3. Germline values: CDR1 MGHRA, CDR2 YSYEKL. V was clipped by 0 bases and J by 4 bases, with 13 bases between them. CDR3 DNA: TGCGCCAGCAGCCAAGATTGGGGAGATCGATACGAGCAGTACTTC. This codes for CASSQDWGDRYEQYF.

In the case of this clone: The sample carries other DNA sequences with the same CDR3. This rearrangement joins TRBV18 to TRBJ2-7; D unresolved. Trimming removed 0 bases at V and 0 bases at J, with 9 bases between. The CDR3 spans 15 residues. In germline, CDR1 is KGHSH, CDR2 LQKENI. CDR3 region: CASSPPGEPSYEQYF. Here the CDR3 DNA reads TGTGCCAGCTCACCACCAGGAGAGCCCTCCTACGAGCAGTACTTC.

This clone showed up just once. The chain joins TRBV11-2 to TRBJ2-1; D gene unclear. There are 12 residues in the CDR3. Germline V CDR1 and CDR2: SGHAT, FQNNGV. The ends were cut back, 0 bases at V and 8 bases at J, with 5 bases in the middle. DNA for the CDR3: TGTGCCAGCAGCTTAGACAGGCATGAGCAGTTCTTC. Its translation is CASSLDRHEQFF.

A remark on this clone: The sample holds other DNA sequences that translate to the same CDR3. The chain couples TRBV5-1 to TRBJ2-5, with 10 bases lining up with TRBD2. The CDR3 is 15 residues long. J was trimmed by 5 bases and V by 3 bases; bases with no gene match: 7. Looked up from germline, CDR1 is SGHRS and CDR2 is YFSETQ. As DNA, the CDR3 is TGCGCCAGCAGCTGGTTAGCGGGAGGAGGTGAGACCCAGTACTTC. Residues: CASSWLAGGGETQYF.

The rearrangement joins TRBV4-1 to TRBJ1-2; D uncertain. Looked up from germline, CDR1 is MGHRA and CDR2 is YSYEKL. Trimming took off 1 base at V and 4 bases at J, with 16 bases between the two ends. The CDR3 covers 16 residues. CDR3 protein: CASSQALVSWFYGYTF. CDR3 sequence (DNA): TGCGCCAGCAGCCAAGCCCTAGTCAGTTGGTTCTATGGCTACACCTTC.

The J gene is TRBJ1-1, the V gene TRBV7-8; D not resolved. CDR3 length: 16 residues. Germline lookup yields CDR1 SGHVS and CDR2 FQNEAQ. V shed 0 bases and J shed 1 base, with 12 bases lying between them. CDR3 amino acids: CASSLARPLKNTEAFF. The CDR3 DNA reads TGTGCCAGCAGCTTAGCGCGTCCACTAAAGAACACTGAAGCTTTCTTT.

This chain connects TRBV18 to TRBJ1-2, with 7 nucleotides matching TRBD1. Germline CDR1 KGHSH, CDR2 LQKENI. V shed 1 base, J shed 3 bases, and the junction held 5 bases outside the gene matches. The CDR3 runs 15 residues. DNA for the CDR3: TGTGCCAGCTCACCACTTGGGACAGCCGACTATGGCTACACCTTC. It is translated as CASSPLGTADYGYTF.

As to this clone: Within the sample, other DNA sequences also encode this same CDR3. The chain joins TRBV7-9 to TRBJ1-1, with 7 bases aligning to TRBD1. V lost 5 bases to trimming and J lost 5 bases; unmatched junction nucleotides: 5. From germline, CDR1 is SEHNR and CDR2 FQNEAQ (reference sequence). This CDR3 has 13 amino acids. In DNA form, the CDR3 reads TGTGCCAGCAGCCTTACAGGGGAGACTGAAGCTTTCTTT. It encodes CASSLTGETEAFF.

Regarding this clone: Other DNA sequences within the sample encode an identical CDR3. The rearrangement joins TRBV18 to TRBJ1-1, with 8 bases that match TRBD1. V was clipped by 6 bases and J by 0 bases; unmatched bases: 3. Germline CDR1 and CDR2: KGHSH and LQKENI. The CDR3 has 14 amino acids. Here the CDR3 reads CASSTTGVNTEAFF. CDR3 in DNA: TGTGCCAGCTCCACGACAGGGGTGAACACTGAAGCTTTCTTT.

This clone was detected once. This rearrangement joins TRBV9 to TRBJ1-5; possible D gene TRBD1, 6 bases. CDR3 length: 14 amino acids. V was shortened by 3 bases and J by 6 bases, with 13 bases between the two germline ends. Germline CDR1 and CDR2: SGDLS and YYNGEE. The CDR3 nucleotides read TGTGCCAGCAGCGCAGGGGAGTTGATTCAGCCCCAGCATTTT. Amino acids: CASSAGELIQPQHF.

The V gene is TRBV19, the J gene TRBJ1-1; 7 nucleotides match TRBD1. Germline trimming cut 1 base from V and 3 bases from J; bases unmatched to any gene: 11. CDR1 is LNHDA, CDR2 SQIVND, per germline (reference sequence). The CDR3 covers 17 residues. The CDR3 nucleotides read TGTGCCAGTAGTATAGGGACAGGCAAACGAGCGGACACTGAAGCTTTCTTT. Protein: CASSIGTGKRADTEAFF.

Written as DNA, the CDR3 is TGTGCCAGCAGCTCCCCAGTTGCAGGGCAACGGAACACTGAAGCTTTCTTT. Amino acids: CASSSPVAGQRNTEAFF. The genes are TRBV5-6 and TRBJ1-1, with a possible D match to TRBD1 (5 bases). The CDR3 contains 17 residues. Germline lookup yields CDR1 SGHDT and CDR2 YYEEEE. The V gene lost 3 bases and the J gene lost 1 base, with 19 bases spanning the gap.

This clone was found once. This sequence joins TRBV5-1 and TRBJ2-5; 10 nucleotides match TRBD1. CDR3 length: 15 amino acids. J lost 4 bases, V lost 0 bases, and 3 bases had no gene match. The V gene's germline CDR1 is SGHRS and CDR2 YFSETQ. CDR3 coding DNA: TGCGCCAGCAGCTTGGAGAGGACAGGGGGAGAGACCCAGTACTTC. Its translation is CASSLERTGGETQYF.

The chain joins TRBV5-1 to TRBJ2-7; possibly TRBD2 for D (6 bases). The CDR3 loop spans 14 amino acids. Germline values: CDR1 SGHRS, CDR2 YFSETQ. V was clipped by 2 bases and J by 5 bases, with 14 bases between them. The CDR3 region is CASSFVGSTDEQYF. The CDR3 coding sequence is TGCGCCAGCAGCTTTGTCGGGAGTACTGACGAGCAGTACTTC.

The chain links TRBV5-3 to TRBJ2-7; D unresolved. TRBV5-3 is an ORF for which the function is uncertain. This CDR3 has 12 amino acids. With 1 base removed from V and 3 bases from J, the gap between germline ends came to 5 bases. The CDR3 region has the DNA TGTGCCAGAAGCTTGCCAGGCTACGAGCAGTACTTC. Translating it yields CARSLPGYEQYF.

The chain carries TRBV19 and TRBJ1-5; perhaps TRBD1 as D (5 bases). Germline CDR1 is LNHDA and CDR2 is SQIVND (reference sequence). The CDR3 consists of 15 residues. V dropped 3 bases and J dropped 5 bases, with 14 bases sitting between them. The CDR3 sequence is CASSIFRGRDQPQHF. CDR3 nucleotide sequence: TGTGCCAGTAGTATTTTCCGGGGACGAGATCAGCCCCAGCATTTT.

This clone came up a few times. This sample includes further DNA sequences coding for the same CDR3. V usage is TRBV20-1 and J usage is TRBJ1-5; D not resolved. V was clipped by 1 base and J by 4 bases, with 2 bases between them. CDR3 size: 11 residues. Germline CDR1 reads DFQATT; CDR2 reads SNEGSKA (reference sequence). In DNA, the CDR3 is TGCAGTGCTAGAGGGAATCAGCCCCAGCATTTT. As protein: CSARGNQPQHF.

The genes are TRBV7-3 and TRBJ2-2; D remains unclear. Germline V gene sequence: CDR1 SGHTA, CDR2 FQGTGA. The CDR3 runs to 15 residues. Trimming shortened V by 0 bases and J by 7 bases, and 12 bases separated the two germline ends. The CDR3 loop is CASSLTGPAIGELFF. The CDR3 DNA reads TGTGCCAGCAGCTTAACAGGACCCGCGATCGGGGAGCTGTTTTTT.